These 32 T cell receptor beta chains came from one sample sequenced in a study of T cell clonality in common variable immunodeficiency (dated by TCRdb to between 2014 and 2017). Paper-wide results and their limitations: CVID TCRbeta sequences reportedly showed fewer deletions and N-nucleotide insertions and lacked highly modified clones with 13 or more V deletions.

No antigens are known for them. Library construction relied on the immunoSEQ multiplex PCR assay. TCRdb's version of the immuneACCESS table is confined to in-frame rearrangements and falls short of the full clone set. An unresolved V gene accounts for under half of the shortfall where checked; the remainder is of unknown origin. In this sample the table shows roughly 34,000 clones, and no singletons are among them. Less than 7% of the sample rests with the top ten. Sequenced: peripheral blood mononuclear cells. These TCRs come from a human donor with common variable immunodeficiency.

This clone was counted many times. The read finishes 3 residues shy of the CDR3 end, and the germline J gene is used to complete it. The chain is built from TRBV13 and TRBJ2-4; perhaps TRBD2 as D (6 bases). In germline, CDR1 is PRHDT, CDR2 FYEKMQ (reference sequence). This CDR3 is 13 amino acids long. Incomplete CDR3 DNA: TGTGCCAGCAGCTTAGAGCAGGCGGGGATT. The encoded protein is CASSLEQAGI. The whole CDR3 protein reads CASSLEQAGIQYF.

CDR3 sequence reads: CASSEGGANYGYTF. The part of the CDR3 DNA that was read is TGTGCCAGCAGTGAAGGGGGAGCTAACTATGGC. The chain couples TRBV11-2 to TRBJ1-2, with a tentative D call TRBD1 (6 bases). The read terminates 3 residues ahead of where the CDR3 ends, so the germline J gene completes it. This CDR3 has 14 residues. With 6 bases removed from V and 0 bases from J, the gap between germline ends came to 11 bases. The germline V gene has CDR1 SGHAT and CDR2 FQNNGV.

Of note for this clone: Sequencing ends 3 residues short of the CDR3 end; the germline J gene provides the rest. This chain joins TRBV20-1 and TRBJ2-1, with D possibly TRBD2 on 5 matching bases. The CDR3 spans 18 residues. Trimming removed 3 bases from V and 0 bases from J, with 21 bases in between. The germline V gene has CDR1 DFQATT and CDR2 SNEGSKA (reference sequence). The CDR3 bases that were read are TGCAGTGCTAGCGCGATGACTACTAATGGGCGCTCCTACAATGAG. Amino acids: CSASAMTTNGRSYNE. The full CDR3 protein is CSASAMTTNGRSYNEQFF.

Ten or more counts support this clone. The read finishes 3 residues shy of the CDR3 end, and the germline J gene is used to complete it. V usage is TRBV30 and J usage is TRBJ2-5; D gene uncertain. This CDR3 region has 13 residues. Deletions cut 2 bases from V and 5 bases from J, with 12 bases between. Per germline, CDR1 GTSNPN and CDR2 SVGIG (reference sequence). The CDR3 DNA, read in part, is TGTGCCTGGAGTACCCCGCACGGGGAGACC. It codes for CAWSTPHGET. The entire CDR3 protein reads CAWSTPHGETQYF.

A few counts support this clone. The CDR3 is cut off 3 residues early in the read; its end comes from the germline J gene. The chain uses TRBV7-2 and TRBJ1-3; D remains ambiguous. CDR1 is SGHTA and CDR2 is FQGNSA in the germline V gene. This CDR3 is built from 16 residues. V lost 0 bases to trimming and J lost 0 bases, with 9 bases between them. The CDR3 region is CASSLARPSSGNTIYF. Partial CDR3 DNA: TGTGCCAGCAGCTTAGCGCGGCCGAGCTCTGGAAACACC.

This clone was seen repeatedly, ten times or more. From the germline J gene comes the end of the CDR3, since the read stops 3 residues before it. This chain connects TRBV20-1 to TRBJ1-1; a weak D match, TRBD1 (5 bases). The CDR3 spans 15 residues. Trimming took off 1 base at V and 1 base at J, with 13 bases between the two ends. The germline CDR1 and CDR2 sequences are DFQATT and SNEGSKA (reference sequence). CDR3 amino acids: CSARGGGGGNTEAFF. CDR3 DNA, as far as it was read: TGCAGTGCTAGAGGGGGGGGAGGTGGGAACACTGAA.

This clone turned up a few times. The read is 3 residues too short to cover the CDR3 end, so that end is filled in from the germline J gene. This chain connects TRBV5-4 to TRBJ2-5, with TRBD2 matching 8 bases. With 4 bases clipped from V and 5 bases from J, the junction kept 7 bases outside the gene matches. The CDR3 is made up of 14 amino acids. From germline, CDR1 is SGHNT and CDR2 YYREEE (reference sequence). The covered CDR3 bases are TGTGCCAGCAGCGGAGGACTAGCTGAGGAGACC. This sequence encodes CASSGGLAEET. In full, the CDR3 is CASSGGLAEETQYF.

Ten or more counts support this clone. The read ends 3 residues shy of where the CDR3 ends; the end is completed using the germline J gene. The J gene is TRBJ1-1, the V gene TRBV18; D perhaps matches TRBD1 (5 bases). The CDR3 covers 15 residues. The germline gives CDR1 KGHSH, CDR2 LQKENI. V was clipped by 3 bases and J by 4 bases, with 15 bases between them. Here the CDR3 reads CASSPAGLVSTEAFF. The covered CDR3 bases are TGTGCCAGCTCACCGGCAGGGTTGGTCAGCACTGAA.

This clone was seen ten or more times. The read falls 3 residues short of the CDR3 end, and the missing part is taken from the germline J gene. This rearrangement joins TRBV10-3 to TRBJ2-1, with 8 bases fitting TRBD2. The germline V gene encodes CDR1 ENHRY and CDR2 SYGVKD. The V and J ends lost 7 bases and 8 bases, in that order; junction bases with no gene match: 16. The CDR3 contains 16 residues. The CDR3 loop is CAIMRREVNKNYEQFF. The sequenced part of the CDR3 DNA is TGTGCCATCATGAGGCGGGAGGTGAATAAGAACTATGAG.

As concerns this clone: The DNA ends 3 residues before the CDR3 does, and the rest of the CDR3 is filled in from the germline J gene. The genes are TRBV13 and TRBJ1-1, with D tentatively TRBD1 (6 bases). The germline CDR1 and CDR2 sequences are PRHDT and FYEKMQ (reference sequence). This CDR3 spans 13 amino acids. The V gene lost 6 bases and the J gene lost 1 base, with 9 bases spanning the gap. This CDR3 is CASRGQTNTEAFF. The CDR3 DNA, read in part, is TGTGCCAGCAGGGGACAAACGAACACTGAA.

This clone was counted a few times. The CDR3 end is not reached by the read, which stops 3 residues before it; the germline J gene fills it in. V is TRBV6-2 or TRBV6-3 and J is TRBJ2-7, with a tentative D call TRBD2 (6 bases). This CDR3 is 15 amino acids long. CDR1 MNHEY and CDR2 SVGEGT come from the germline V gene. The V and J ends lost 2 bases and 2 bases respectively, with 13 bases between them. The CDR3 sequence: CASSYAGNPAYEQYF. The DNA read from the CDR3 is TGTGCCAGCAGTTACGCGGGAAATCCAGCCTACGAG.

Notes on this clone: The read falls 3 residues short of the CDR3 end, and the missing part is taken from the germline J gene. The chain is built from TRBV6-2 or TRBV6-3 and TRBJ2-3; 12 bases map to TRBD2. CDR1 is MNHEY and CDR2 is SVGEGT in the germline V gene. The ends lost 5 bases at V and 3 bases at J; junction bases unmatched: 3. The CDR3 covers 15 residues. The DNA read from the CDR3 is TGTGCCAGCAGTCTAGCGGGAGGGACAACAGATACG. Translation gives CASSLAGGTTDT. The whole CDR3 region reads CASSLAGGTTDTQYF.

In its sample, this clone was seen many times. The sequenced fragment ends 3 residues before the CDR3 boundary, so the rest is inferred from the germline J gene. The genes are TRBV7-9 and TRBJ2-2, with a possible D match to TRBD2 (6 bases). Trimming took 2 bases from V and 4 from J, leaving 11 bases between them. Germline values: CDR1 SEHNR, CDR2 FQNEAQ (reference sequence). The CDR3 covers 15 residues. CDR3 loop: CASSLRLASTGELFF. The covered CDR3 bases are TGTGCCAGCAGCTTAAGGCTAGCGTCCACCGGGGAG. The whole variable domain, remainder taken from reference TRBV7-9 and TRBJ2-2, is DTGVSQNPRHKITKRGQNVTFRCDPISEHNRLYWYRQTLGQGPEFLTYFQNEAQLEKSRLLSDRFSAERPKGSFSTLEIQRTEQGDSAMYLCASSLRLASTGELFFGEGSRLTVL.

This clone showed up many times. With the read ending 3 residues before the CDR3 end, the germline J gene is used to fill in that end. This chain joins TRBV7-8 and TRBJ1-5; D is uncertain. V lost 2 bases and J lost 4, with 9 bases in between. In germline, CDR1 is SGHVS, CDR2 FQNEAQ. This CDR3 spans 14 amino acids. CDR3: CASSLNSGNQPQHF. The CDR3 DNA, read in part, is TGTGCCAGCAGCTTAAATTCGGGGAATCAGCCC.

As to this clone: The read terminates 3 residues ahead of where the CDR3 ends, so the germline J gene completes it. This sequence joins TRBV7-6 and TRBJ2-1; 9 bases match TRBD2. CDR3 length: 14 amino acids. The V gene end was trimmed by 3 bases and the J gene end by 7 bases; junction bases not matched to a gene: 4. The germline CDR1 and CDR2 sequences are SGHVS and FNYEAQ. CDR3 bases read: TGTGCCAGCAGCTTCTCTAGCGGGAATAATGAG. This translates into CASSFSSGNNE. The entire CDR3 protein reads CASSFSSGNNEQFF.

This clone was found many times. The covered CDR3 bases are TGTGCCAGCAGCTCGACAGGGGGCAGTCAGCCC. Its translation: CASSSTGGSQP. The whole CDR3 is CASSSTGGSQPQHF. This chain links TRBV5-4 with TRBJ1-5; 10 bases map to TRBD1. The read falls 3 residues short of the CDR3 end, and the missing part is taken from the germline J gene. There are 14 residues in the CDR3. The germline V gene encodes CDR1 SGHNT and CDR2 YYREEE (reference sequence). V lost 3 bases, J lost 6 bases, and 3 bases stayed unmatched.

Remarks on this clone: The read falls 3 residues short of the CDR3 end, and the missing part is taken from the germline J gene. V and J are TRBV5-1 and TRBJ1-1; 12 bases are shared with TRBD1. V lost 4 bases, J lost 5 bases, and 9 bases stayed unmatched. This CDR3 region has 16 residues. The germline V gene encodes CDR1 SGHRS and CDR2 YFSETQ. The sequenced CDR3 bases are TGCGCCAGCAGCCCGGGACAGGGGGCGCTTCAGACTGAA. Amino acid sequence: CASSPGQGALQTE. The full CDR3 reads CASSPGQGALQTEAFF.

In this sample, this clone turned up a few times. The read falls 3 residues short of the CDR3 end, and the missing part is taken from the germline J gene. The chain carries TRBV6-1 and TRBJ1-1; perhaps TRBD1 as D (6 bases). V gave up 2 bases and J gave up 7 bases, with 17 bases separating them. The CDR3 spans 15 residues. Germline V gene data show CDR1 as MNHNS and CDR2 as SASEGT. CDR3 sequence: CASSELGRGRGEAFF. CDR3 bases read: TGTGCCAGCAGTGAACTGGGCAGGGGAAGAGGTGAA.

The table lists this clone with a few counts. Sequencing ends 3 residues short of the CDR3 end; the germline J gene provides the rest. This rearrangement joins TRBV7-6 to TRBJ2-1; maybe TRBD2 (6 bases). The CDR3 spans 14 residues. V lost 1 base and J 9 bases, leaving 13 bases between the germline ends. Germline V gene data show CDR1 as SGHVS and CDR2 as FNYEAQ. CDR3 residues: CASSLGTTSPEQFF. Incomplete CDR3 DNA: TGTGCCAGCAGCTTAGGGACTACTAGCCCTGAG.

This clone has only a few counts. The read halts 3 residues ahead of the CDR3 end, with the missing end drawn from the germline J gene. The genes are TRBV19 and TRBJ1-6, with 8 bases lining up with TRBD1. This CDR3 spans 15 amino acids. With 1 base clipped from V and 9 bases from J, the junction kept 5 bases outside the gene matches. Per the germline V gene, CDR1 is LNHDA and CDR2 is SQIVND (reference sequence). CDR3 bases read: TGTGCCAGTAGTATAGGTGGACAGGGACTTTCACCC. This translates into CASSIGGQGLSP. The whole CDR3 region reads CASSIGGQGLSPLHF. Looking up the rest from reference TRBV19 and TRBJ1-6 gives the full variable domain: DGGITQSPKYLFRKEGQNVTLSCEQNLNHDAMYWYRQDPGQGLRLIYYSQIVNDFQKGDIAEGYSVSREKKESFPLTVTSAQKNPTAFYLCASSIGGQGLSPLHFGNGTRLTVT.

The sample holds many counts of this clone. Sequencing ends 3 residues short of the CDR3 end; the germline J gene provides the rest. The V and J genes are TRBV18 and TRBJ1-1; the D gene is possibly TRBD1 (5 bases). With 3 bases removed from V and 4 bases from J, the gap between germline ends came to 9 bases. Germline loops: CDR1 KGHSH, CDR2 LQKENI. This CDR3 is built from 13 residues. The CDR3 sequence is CASSPPGGTEAFF. The DNA read from the CDR3 is TGTGCCAGCTCACCGCCGGGGGGCACTGAA.

This clone was observed at least ten times. The read gets to within 3 residues of the CDR3 end, and the germline J gene fills in the rest. The J gene is TRBJ2-1, the V gene TRBV20-1; TRBD2 aligns across 10 bases. J was trimmed by 5 bases and V by 3 bases; bases with no gene match: 7. Germline CDR1 DFQATT, CDR2 SNEGSKA (reference sequence). CDR3 size: 15 residues. CDR3 DNA, as far as it was read: TGCAGTGCTAGTCTTCCACTAGCGGGGCACAATGAG. This codes for CSASLPLAGHNE. The CDR3 reads in full as CSASLPLAGHNEQFF.

This clone is termed medium-sized. The CDR3 is cut off 3 residues early in the read; its end comes from the germline J gene. This chain connects TRBV9 to TRBJ2-5, with D perhaps matching TRBD2 (6 bases). Looked up from germline, CDR1 is SGDLS and CDR2 is YYNGEE. V gave up 0 bases and J gave up 2 bases, with 8 bases separating them. This CDR3 comprises 14 residues. CDR3 bases read: TGTGCCAGCAGCGTAGAGGAGGGGCAAGAGACC. This translates into CASSVEEGQET. The CDR3, in full, reads CASSVEEGQETQYF.

This clone was counted a few times. The missing CDR3 end, 3 residues past where the read stops, is filled in from the germline J gene. The rearrangement links TRBV7-3 to TRBJ2-1, with 10 bases aligning to TRBD1. Germline-derived CDR1 and CDR2 are SGHTA and FQGTGA. V was clipped by 5 bases and J by 7 bases; unmatched bases: 5. CDR3 length: 14 amino acids. Here the CDR3 reads CASSADRGMNEQFF. The CDR3 DNA, read in part, is TGTGCCAGCAGCGCGGACAGGGGGATGAATGAG. Filled out from reference TRBV7-3 and TRBJ2-1, the complete variable domain reads GAGVSQTPSNKVTEKGKYVELRCDPISGHTALYWYRQSLGQGPEFLIYFQGTGAADDSGLPNDRFFAVRPEGSVSTLKIQRTERGDSAVYLCASSADRGMNEQFFGPGTRLTVL.

This clone is termed medium-sized. The read comes to an end 3 residues before the CDR3 does, leaving the germline J gene to fill in the end. The V and J genes are TRBV29-1 and TRBJ1-2; tentatively, D is TRBD1 (5 bases). CDR3 length equals 11 residues. CDR1 is SQVTM and CDR2 is ANQGSEA in the germline V gene. Trimming pared 6 bases from V and 4 bases from J, leaving 9 bases between. Incomplete CDR3 DNA: TGCAGCGTACAGGCACGCTATGGC. Translation gives CSVQARYG. The complete CDR3 sequence is CSVQARYGYTF.

CDR3 region: CASSFRMGRGETQYF. CDR3 bases read: TGTGCCAGCAGCTTCCGGATGGGGCGGGGGGAGACC. V usage is TRBV7-6 and J usage is TRBJ2-5; 7 bases align to TRBD2. The read gets to within 3 residues of the CDR3 end, and the germline J gene fills in the rest. The CDR3 totals 15 residues. Trimming took 3 bases from V and 5 from J; bases not matched to a gene: 9. CDR1 and CDR2 from the germline V gene are SGHVS and FNYEAQ.

This clone was detected many times. The sequence runs out 3 residues before the end of the CDR3; the remainder is reconstructed from the germline J gene. The chain couples TRBV7-9 to TRBJ1-1, with TRBD1 matching over 9 bases. Unmatched junction bases numbered 9, after V lost 5 bases and J lost 5 bases. CDR1 is SEHNR, CDR2 FQNEAQ, per germline (reference sequence). This CDR3 is 15 amino acids long. Here the CDR3 reads CASSHKDRGGTEAFF. CDR3 DNA (partial): TGTGCCAGCAGCCATAAGGACAGGGGCGGGACTGAA.

In regard to this clone: The read terminates 3 residues before the CDR3 end, so the remaining end is supplied by the germline J gene. The chain employs TRBV19 and TRBJ1-2; perhaps TRBD1 as D (6 bases). The CDR3 is made up of 15 amino acids. Trimming took 1 base from V and 5 from J, leaving 14 bases between them. The germline V gene has CDR1 LNHDA and CDR2 SQIVND (reference sequence). CDR3 in amino acids: CASSIASRGGYGYTF. The CDR3 bases that were read are TGTGCCAGTAGTATAGCGTCCAGGGGCGGATATGGC.

This clone was seen at least ten times. The CDR3 end is not reached by the read, which stops 3 residues before it; the germline J gene fills it in. The chain links TRBV30 to TRBJ1-3; the D gene is possibly TRBD1 (6 bases). The CDR3 contains 16 residues. With 3 bases removed from V and 1 base from J, the gap between germline ends came to 16 bases. From germline, CDR1 is GTSNPN and CDR2 SVGIG (reference sequence). The CDR3 reads CAWRKWGGASGNTIYF. The CDR3 DNA, read in part, is TGTGCCTGGAGGAAATGGGGGGGCGCATCTGGAAACACC. Supplemented by reference TRBV30 and TRBJ1-3, the full variable domain reads SQTIHQWPATLVQPVGSPLSLECTVEGTSNPNLYWYRQAAGRGLQLLFYSVGIGQISSEVPQNLSASRPQDRQFILSSKKLLLSDSGFYLCAWRKWGGASGNTIYFGEGSWLTVV.

Many counts were recorded for this clone. With the read ending 3 residues before the CDR3 end, the germline J gene is used to fill in that end. The chain combines TRBV27 with TRBJ1-1; tentatively, D is TRBD1 (6 bases). V lost 3 bases, J lost 3 bases, and 14 bases lay in between. Germline V gene lookup returns CDR1 MNHEY and CDR2 SMNVEV (reference sequence). The CDR3 contains 15 residues. The CDR3 protein is CASSLVVGTHTEAFF. The sequenced part of the CDR3 DNA is TGTGCCAGCAGTTTGGTCGTGGGGACACACACTGAA.

Of note for this clone: Read coverage stops 3 residues before the CDR3 terminus; the germline J gene supplies the remainder. The rearrangement uses TRBV30 and TRBJ2-2; TRBD1 matches at 8 bases. The CDR3 length is 15 residues. Per the germline V gene, CDR1 is GTSNPN and CDR2 is SVGIG (reference sequence). The J segment lost 7 bases and the V segment lost 2 bases, leaving 9 bases of the junction unmatched. The sequenced CDR3 bases are TGTGCCTGGAGTCAAGAGACAGGGGCGGGCGGGGAG. As protein: CAWSQETGAGGE. The CDR3 reads in full as CAWSQETGAGGELFF.

As concerns this clone: The read gets to within 3 residues of the CDR3 end, and the germline J gene fills in the rest. The chain combines TRBV7-8 with TRBJ2-3; D perhaps matches TRBD2 (5 bases). The CDR3 has 13 residues. The germline V and J ends were trimmed by 3 bases and 1 base, with 5 bases remaining between them. The V gene's germline CDR1 is SGHVS and CDR2 FQNEAQ. CDR3 protein: CASSFGGTDTQYF. The DNA read from the CDR3 is TGTGCCAGCAGCTTCGGGGGCACAGATACG.